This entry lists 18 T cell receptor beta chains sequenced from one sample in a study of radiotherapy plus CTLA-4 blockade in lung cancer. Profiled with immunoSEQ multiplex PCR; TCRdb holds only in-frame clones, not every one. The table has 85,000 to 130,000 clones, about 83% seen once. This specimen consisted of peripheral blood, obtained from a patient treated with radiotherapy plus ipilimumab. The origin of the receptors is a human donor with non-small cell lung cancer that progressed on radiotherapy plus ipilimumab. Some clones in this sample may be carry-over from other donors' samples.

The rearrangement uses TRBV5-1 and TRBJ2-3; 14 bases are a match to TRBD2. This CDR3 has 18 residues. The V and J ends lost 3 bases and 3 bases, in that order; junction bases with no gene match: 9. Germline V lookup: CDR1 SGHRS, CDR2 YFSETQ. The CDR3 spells CASSSSMTSGGATDTQYF. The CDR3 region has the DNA TGCGCCAGCAGCTCTTCTATGACTAGCGGGGGGGCGACAGATACGCAGTATTTT.

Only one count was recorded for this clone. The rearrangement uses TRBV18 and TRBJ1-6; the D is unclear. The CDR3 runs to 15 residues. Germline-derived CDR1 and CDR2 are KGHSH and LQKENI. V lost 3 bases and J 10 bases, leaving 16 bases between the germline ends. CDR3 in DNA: TGTGCCAGCTCACCGATGGAGCAGGCTAGCTCACCCCTCCACTTT. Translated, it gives CASSPMEQASSPLHF.

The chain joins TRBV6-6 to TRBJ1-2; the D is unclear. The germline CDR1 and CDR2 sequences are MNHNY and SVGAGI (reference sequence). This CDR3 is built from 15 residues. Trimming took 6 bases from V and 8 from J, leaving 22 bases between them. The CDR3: CASSQYGVGAKGYTF. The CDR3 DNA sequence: TGTGCCAGCAGCCAATATGGGGTTGGTGCCAAAGGCTACACCTTC.

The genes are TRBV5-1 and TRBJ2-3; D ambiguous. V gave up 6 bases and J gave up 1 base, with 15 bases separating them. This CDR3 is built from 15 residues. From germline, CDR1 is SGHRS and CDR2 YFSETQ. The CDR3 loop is CASNWAASGTDTQYF. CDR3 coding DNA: TGCGCCAGCAATTGGGCGGCCAGCGGCACAGATACGCAGTATTTT.

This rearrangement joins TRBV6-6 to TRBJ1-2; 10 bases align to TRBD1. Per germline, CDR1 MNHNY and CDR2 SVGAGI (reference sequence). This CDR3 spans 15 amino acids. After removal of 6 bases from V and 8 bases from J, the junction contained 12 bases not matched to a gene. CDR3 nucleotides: TGTGCCAGCAGCCCCCCCCGGGACAGGGGAGCCGGCTACACCTTC. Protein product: CASSPPRDRGAGYTF.

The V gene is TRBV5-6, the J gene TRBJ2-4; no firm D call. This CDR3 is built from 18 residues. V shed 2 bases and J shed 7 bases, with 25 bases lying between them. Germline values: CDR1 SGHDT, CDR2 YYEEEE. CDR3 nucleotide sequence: TGTGCCAGCAGCTTTCTATCCAGAGGAGAACATCGCGTTAACATTCAGTACTTC. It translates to CASSFLSRGEHRVNIQYF.

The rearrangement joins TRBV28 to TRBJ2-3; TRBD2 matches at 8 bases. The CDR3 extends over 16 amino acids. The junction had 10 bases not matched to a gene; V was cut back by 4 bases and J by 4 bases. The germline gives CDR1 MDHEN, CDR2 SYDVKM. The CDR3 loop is CASSSLGGGMPDTQYF. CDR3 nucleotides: TGTGCCAGCAGTTCCCTCGGGGGGGGCATGCCAGATACGCAGTATTTT.

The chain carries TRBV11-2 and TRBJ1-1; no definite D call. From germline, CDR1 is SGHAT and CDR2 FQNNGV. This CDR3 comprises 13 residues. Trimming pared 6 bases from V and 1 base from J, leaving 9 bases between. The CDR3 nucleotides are TGTGCCAGCAGACGGACGGGGAACACTGAAGCTTTCTTT. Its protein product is CASRRTGNTEAFF.

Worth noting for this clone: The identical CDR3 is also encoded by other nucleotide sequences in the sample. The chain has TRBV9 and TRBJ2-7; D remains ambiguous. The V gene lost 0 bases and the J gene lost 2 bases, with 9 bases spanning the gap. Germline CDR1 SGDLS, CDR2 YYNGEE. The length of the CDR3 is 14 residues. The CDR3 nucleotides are TGTGCCAGCAGCGTAGGAGTGGGCCCCTACGAGCAGTACTTC. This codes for CASSVGVGPYEQYF.

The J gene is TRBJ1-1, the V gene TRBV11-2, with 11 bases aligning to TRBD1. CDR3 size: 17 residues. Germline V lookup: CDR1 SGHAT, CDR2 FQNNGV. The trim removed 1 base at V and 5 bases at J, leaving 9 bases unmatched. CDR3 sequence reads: CASSLGTGGATRTEAFF. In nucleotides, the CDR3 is TGTGCCAGCAGCTTAGGGACAGGGGGCGCGACGAGAACTGAAGCTTTCTTT.

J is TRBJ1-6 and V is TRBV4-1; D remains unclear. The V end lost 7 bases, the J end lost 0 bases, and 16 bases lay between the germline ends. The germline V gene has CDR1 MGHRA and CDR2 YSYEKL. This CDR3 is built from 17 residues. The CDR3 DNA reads TGCGCCAGCATTAAGTACATTGAAAGCTCCTATAATTCACCCCTCCACTTT. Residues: CASIKYIESSYNSPLHF.

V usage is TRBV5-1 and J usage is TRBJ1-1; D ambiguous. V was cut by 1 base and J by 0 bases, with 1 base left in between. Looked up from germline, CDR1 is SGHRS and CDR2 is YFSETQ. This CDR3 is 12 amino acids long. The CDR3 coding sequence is TGCGCCAGCAGCTTGCTGAACACTGAAGCTTTCTTT. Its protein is CASSLLNTEAFF.

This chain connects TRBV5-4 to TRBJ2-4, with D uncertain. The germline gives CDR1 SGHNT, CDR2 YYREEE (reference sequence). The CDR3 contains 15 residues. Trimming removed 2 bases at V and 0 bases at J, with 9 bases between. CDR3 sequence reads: CASSFGPLAKNIQYF. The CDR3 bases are TGTGCCAGCAGCTTCGGACCCTTAGCCAAAAACATTCAGTACTTC.

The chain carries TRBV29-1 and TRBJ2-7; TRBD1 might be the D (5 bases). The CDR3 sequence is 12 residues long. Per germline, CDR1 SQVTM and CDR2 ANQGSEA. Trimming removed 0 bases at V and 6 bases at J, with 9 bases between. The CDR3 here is CSVEESGPEQYF. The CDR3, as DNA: TGCAGCGTTGAAGAGTCAGGGCCCGAGCAGTACTTC.

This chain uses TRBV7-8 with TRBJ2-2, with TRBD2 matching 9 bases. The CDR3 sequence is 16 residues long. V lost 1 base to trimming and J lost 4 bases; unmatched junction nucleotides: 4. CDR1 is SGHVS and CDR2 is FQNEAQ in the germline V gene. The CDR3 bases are TGTGCCAGCAGCTTAGGCGGGGGGGCCTCCACCGGGGAGCTGTTTTTT. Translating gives CASSLGGGASTGELFF.

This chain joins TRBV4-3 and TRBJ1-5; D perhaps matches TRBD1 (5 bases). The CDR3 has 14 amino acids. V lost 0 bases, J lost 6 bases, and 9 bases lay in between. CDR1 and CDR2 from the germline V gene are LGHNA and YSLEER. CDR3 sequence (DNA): TGCGCCAGCAGCCAAGAGGCAGGGAGTCAGCCCCAGCATTTT. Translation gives CASSQEAGSQPQHF.

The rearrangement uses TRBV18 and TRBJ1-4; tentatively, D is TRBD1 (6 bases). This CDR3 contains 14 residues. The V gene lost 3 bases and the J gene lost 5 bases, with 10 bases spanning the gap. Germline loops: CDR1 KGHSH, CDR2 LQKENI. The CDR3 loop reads CASSPRTENEKLFF. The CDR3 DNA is TGTGCCAGCTCACCGAGGACAGAGAATGAAAAACTGTTTTTT.

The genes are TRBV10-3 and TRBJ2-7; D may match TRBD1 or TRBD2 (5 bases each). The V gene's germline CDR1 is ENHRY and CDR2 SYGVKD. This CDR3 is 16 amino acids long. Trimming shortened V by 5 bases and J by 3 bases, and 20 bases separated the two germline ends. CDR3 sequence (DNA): TGTGCCATCAGTTCCGGGACCGCTACTTCATTCTACGAGCAGTACTTC. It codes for CAISSGTATSFYEQYF.